The clone carrying this T cell receptor beta chain was seen only a few times. This specimen includes other DNA sequences encoding the same CDR3. Per the germline V gene, CDR1 is SGHVS and CDR2 is FQNEAQ. V dropped 4 bases and J dropped 4 bases, with 8 bases sitting between them. This CDR3 is built from 13 residues. The sample comes from a study of blood T cell repertoires in COVID-19. Overall study: Acute-phase and convalescent COVID-19 samples originated in the United States, Italy and Spain. Nucleic acid was either cDNA or gDNA, and it came from T cells, B-cell-depleted T cells, or PBMCs.

Under the authors' procedure: Amplified reference gene primers provided the basis for estimating nucleated cell counts. Assay used: immunoSEQ multiplex PCR; TCRdb lists only in-frame clones, some missing. V and J calls and clone size are as listed in that table; D and trimming were resolved from the DNA. Of 110,000 to 150,000 clones listed, about 80% are singletons. The sequence came from a man in his 70s who had recovered from COVID-19. The chain couples TRBV7-8 to TRBJ2-1; D perhaps matches TRBD2 (5 bases). What was sequenced was peripheral blood. CDR3 DNA: TGTGCCAGCAGCTCCGGACTGTACAATGAGCAGTTCTTC. This encodes CASSSGLYNEQFF.